The 5 T cell receptor beta chains listed next were all sequenced from one sample in a study of OX40 agonist ivuxolimab in advanced cancers. The repertoire was sequenced with immunoSEQ multiplex PCR; TCRdb's copy has only in-frame clones and lacks some. The sample has roughly 77,000 clones; about 92% are singletons. Material: CD4+ or CD8+ T cells sorted from blood, obtained in a trial of the OX40 agonist ivuxolimab. The receptors stem from an adult with an advanced solid tumor such as melanoma, head and neck, liver or kidney cancer.

The chain links TRBV6-5 to TRBJ2-4, with D maybe TRBD1 (5 bases). The CDR3 consists of 14 residues. V was cut by 7 bases and J by 7 bases, with 17 bases left in between. In germline, CDR1 is MNHEY, CDR2 SVGAGI. As DNA, the CDR3 is TGTGCCAGCACCCCTTCGTTAGGGGTGAACATTCAGTACTTC. This codes for CASTPSLGVNIQYF.

V usage is TRBV7-6 and J usage is TRBJ1-2; D remains ambiguous. Germline CDR1 reads SGHVS; CDR2 reads FNYEAQ. Trimming removed 4 bases from V and 2 bases from J, with 14 bases in between. CDR3 size: 15 residues. The CDR3 DNA reads TGTGCCAGCAGCTCCTCGTTAGGGAACAACTATGGCTACACCTTC. It encodes CASSSSLGNNYGYTF.

The chain combines TRBV7-2 with TRBJ2-5, with unresolved D. This CDR3 contains 14 residues. Germline V gene data show CDR1 as SGHTA and CDR2 as FQGNSA. Trimming took off 1 base at V and 7 bases at J, with 13 bases between the two ends. In DNA form, the CDR3 reads TGTGCCAGCAGCTTAGAGGGTCTAGTAGGGACCCAGTACTTC. This sequence encodes CASSLEGLVGTQYF.

The rearrangement joins TRBV10-2 to TRBJ2-7; D is ambiguous. The length of the CDR3 is 12 residues. Germline V gene sequence: CDR1 WSHSY, CDR2 SAAADI. Trimming cost V 2 bases and J 8 bases, with 10 bases left between them. CDR3 sequence: CASSEPRHQQYF. In DNA form, the CDR3 reads TGCGCCAGCAGTGAGCCACGACACCAGCAGTACTTC.

CDR3 in DNA: TGTGCCAGTGGCTTAGGGGGGGATCAGCCCCAGCATTTT. This gives the protein CASGLGGDQPQHF. The rearrangement joins TRBV19 to TRBJ1-5; a possible D gene is TRBD1 (6 bases). The CDR3 runs to 13 residues. V gave up 8 bases and J gave up 5 bases, with 13 bases separating them. Per germline, CDR1 LNHDA and CDR2 SQIVND (reference sequence).